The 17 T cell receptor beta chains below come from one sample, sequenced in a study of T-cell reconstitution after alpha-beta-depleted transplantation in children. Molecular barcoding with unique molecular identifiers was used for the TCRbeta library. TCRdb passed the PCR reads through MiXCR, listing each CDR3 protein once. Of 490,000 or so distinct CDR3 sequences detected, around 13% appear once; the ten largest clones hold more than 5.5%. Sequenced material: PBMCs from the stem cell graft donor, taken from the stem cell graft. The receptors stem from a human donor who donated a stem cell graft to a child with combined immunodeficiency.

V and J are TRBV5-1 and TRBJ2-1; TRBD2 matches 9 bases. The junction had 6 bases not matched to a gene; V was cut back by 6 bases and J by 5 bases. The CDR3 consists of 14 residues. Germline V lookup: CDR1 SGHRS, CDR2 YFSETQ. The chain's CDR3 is CASNRGLANNEQFF. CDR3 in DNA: TGCGCCAGCAACCGGGGACTAGCCAACAATGAGCAGTTCTTC. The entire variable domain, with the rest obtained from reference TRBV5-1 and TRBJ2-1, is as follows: KAGVTQTPRYLIKTRGQQVTLSCSPISGHRSVSWYQQTPGQGLQFLFEYFSETQRNKGNFPGRFSGRQFSNSRSEMNVSTLELGDSALYLCASNRGLANNEQFFGPGTRLTVL.

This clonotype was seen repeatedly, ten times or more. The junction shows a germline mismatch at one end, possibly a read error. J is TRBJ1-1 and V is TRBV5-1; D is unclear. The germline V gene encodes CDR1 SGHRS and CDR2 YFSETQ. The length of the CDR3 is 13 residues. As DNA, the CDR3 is TGTGCCAGCAGCCCCGGAGGAAACACTGAAGCTTTCTTT. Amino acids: CASSPGGNTEAFF.

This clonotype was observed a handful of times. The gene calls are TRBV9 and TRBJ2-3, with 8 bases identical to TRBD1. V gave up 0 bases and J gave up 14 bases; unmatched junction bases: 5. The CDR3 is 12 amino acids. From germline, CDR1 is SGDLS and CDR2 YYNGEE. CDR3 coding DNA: TGTGCCAGCAGCGTAGAGGGACAGGCTCGGTATTTT. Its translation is CASSVEGQARYF.

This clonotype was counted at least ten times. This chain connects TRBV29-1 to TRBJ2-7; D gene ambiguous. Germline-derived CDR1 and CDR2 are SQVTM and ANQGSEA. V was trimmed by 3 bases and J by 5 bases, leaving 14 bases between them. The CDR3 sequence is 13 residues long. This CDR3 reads CSVDSGRVDEQYF. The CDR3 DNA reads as TGCAGCGTTGACAGTGGGCGAGTCGACGAGCAGTACTTC.

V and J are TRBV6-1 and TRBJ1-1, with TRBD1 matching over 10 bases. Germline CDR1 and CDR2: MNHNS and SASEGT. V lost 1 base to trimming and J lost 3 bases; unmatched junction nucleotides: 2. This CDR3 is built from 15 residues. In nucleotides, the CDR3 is TGTGCCAGCAGTGAAGAGACAGGGGGCGACACTGAAGCTTTCTTT. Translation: CASSEETGGDTEAFF.

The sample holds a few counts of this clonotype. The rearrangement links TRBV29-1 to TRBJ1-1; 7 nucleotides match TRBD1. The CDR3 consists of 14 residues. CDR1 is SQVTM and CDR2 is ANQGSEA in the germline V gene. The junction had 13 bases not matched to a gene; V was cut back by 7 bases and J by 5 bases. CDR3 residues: CSAQGVQSGTEAFF. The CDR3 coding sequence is TGCAGCGCTCAGGGGGTTCAGTCGGGAACTGAAGCTTTCTTT. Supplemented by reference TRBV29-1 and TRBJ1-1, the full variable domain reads SAVISQKPSRDICQRGTSLTIQCQVDSQVTMMFWYRQQPGQSLTLIATANQGSEATYESGFVIDKFPISRPNLTFSTLTVSNMSPEDSSIYLCSAQGVQSGTEAFFGQGTRLTVV.

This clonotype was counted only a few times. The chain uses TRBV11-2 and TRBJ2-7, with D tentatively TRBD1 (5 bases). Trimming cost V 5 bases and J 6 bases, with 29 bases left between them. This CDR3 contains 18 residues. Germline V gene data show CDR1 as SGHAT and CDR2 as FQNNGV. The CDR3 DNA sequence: TGTGCCAGCAGCCAGGGCCAGGTTGGGGCAGGGTCTGTGTCCGAGCAGTACTTC. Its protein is CASSQGQVGAGSVSEQYF.

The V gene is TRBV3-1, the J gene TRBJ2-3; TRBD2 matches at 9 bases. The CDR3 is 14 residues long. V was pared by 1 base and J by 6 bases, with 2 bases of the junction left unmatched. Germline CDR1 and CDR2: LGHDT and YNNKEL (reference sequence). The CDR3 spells CASSQGAGGDTQYF. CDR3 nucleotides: TGTGCCAGCAGCCAAGGCGCGGGAGGGGATACGCAGTATTTT.

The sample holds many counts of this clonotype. In nucleotides, the CDR3 is TGTGCCAGCAGTTTATCTTTGGGGGCTGGAAACACCATATATTTT. Protein: CASSLSLGAGNTIYF. The chain employs TRBV28 and TRBJ1-3; possibly TRBD1 for D (5 bases). The V and J ends lost 1 base and 2 bases respectively, with 9 bases between them. The CDR3 runs 15 residues. CDR1 and CDR2 from the germline V gene are MDHEN and SYDVKM. The full variable domain, with the rest looked up from reference TRBV28 and TRBJ1-3, is DVKVTQSSRYLVKRTGEKVFLECVQDMDHENMFWYRQDPGLGLRLIYFSYDVKMKEKGDIPEGYSVSREKKERFSLILESASTNQTSMYLCASSLSLGAGNTIYFGEGSWLTVV.

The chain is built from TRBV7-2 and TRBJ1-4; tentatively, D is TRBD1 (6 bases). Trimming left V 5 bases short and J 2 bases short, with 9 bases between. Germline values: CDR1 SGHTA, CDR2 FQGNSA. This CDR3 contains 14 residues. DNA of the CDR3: TGTGCCAGCAGCCCGGACAGTACTAATGAAAAACTGTTTTTT. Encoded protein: CASSPDSTNEKLFF.

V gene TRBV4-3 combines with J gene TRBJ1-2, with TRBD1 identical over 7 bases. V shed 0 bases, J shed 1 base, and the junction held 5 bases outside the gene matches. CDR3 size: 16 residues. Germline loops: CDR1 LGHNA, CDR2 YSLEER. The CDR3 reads CASSQERNRGNYGYTF. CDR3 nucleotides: TGCGCCAGCAGCCAAGAACGGAACAGGGGTAACTATGGCTACACCTTC.

In nucleotides, the CDR3 is TGTGCCAGCAGCTTCATTCCGGGACAGGACGTTTCTGGGGCCAACGTCCTGACTTTC. Protein: CASSFIPGQDVSGANVLTF. This chain links TRBV11-1 with TRBJ2-6; TRBD1 matches 8 bases. Germline assignment: CDR1 SGHAT and CDR2 FQDESV (reference sequence). V lost 3 bases and J lost 1; bases outside the gene matches: 11. This CDR3 comprises 19 residues.

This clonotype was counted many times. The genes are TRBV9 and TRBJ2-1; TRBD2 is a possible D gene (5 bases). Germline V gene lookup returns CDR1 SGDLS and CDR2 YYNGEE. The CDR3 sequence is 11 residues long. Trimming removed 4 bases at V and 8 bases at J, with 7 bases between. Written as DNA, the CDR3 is TGTGCCAGCAGCTCTAGCTATGAGCAGTTCTTC. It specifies CASSSSYEQFF.

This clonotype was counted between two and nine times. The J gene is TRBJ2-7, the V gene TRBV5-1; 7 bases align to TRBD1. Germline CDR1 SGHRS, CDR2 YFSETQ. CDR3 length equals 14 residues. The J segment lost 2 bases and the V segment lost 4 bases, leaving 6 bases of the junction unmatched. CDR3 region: CASSTGELTYEQYF. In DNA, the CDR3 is TGCGCCAGCAGCACAGGGGAGTTGACCTACGAGCAGTACTTC.

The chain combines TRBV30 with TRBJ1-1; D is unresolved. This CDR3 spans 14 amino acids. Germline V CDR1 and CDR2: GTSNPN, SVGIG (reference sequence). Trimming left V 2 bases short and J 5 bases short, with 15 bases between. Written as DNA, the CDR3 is TGTGCCTGGAGTACGGGTACTGGGTATACTGAAGCTTTCTTT. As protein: CAWSTGTGYTEAFF.

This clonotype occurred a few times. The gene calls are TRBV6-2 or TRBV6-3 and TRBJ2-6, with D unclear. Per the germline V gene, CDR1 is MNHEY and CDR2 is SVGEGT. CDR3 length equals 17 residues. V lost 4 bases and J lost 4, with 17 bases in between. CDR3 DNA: TGTGCCAGCAGTTCCCTGGCGCTGGCCTTGGGGGCCAACGTCCTGACTTTC. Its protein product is CASSSLALALGANVLTF.

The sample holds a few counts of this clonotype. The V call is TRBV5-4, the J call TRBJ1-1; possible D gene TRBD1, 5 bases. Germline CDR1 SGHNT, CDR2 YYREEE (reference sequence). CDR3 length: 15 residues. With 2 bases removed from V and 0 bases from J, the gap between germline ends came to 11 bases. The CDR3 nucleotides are TGTGCCAGCAGCTTAGGGGTTGACATGAACACTGAAGCTTTCTTT. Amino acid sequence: CASSLGVDMNTEAFF.